A selection of T cell receptor beta chains follows, all from one sample in a study of blood T cell repertoires in COVID-19. Using immunoSEQ multiplex PCR, the repertoire was profiled, and TCRdb retains in-frame clones only, with some absent. The table shows tens of thousands of clones, with around 80% occurring only once. The specimen sequenced was peripheral blood. Receptor source: a man aged 55 to 69 with acute or convalescent COVID-19. Each CDR3 is given with its conserved first and last residue. Fields, in order: CDR3 protein, V gene, D gene, J gene. A D gene is named only where the DNA matches it firmly.

CDR3: CASGVGGTFNEQFF; V: TRBV28; D: TRBD2; J: TRBJ2-1
CDR3: CASSLRSRDSFYEQYF; V: TRBV11-2; D: TRBD1; J: TRBJ2-7
CDR3: CASSLSGENYGYTF; V: TRBV6-2/TRBV6-3; D: .; J: TRBJ1-2
CDR3: CASSESDTQYF; V: TRBV6-6; D: .; J: TRBJ2-3
CDR3: CATSDFTGTGGQDTQYF; V: TRBV24-1; D: TRBD1; J: TRBJ2-3
CDR3: CASSALPSGAGGPYNEQFF; V: TRBV7-3; D: TRBD2; J: TRBJ2-1
CDR3: CAWGPRGEQYF; V: TRBV30; D: .; J: TRBJ2-7
CDR3: CASSPQGPQPQHF; V: TRBV12-3/TRBV12-4; D: .; J: TRBJ1-5
CDR3: CASSREYQETQYF; V: TRBV2; D: .; J: TRBJ2-5
CDR3: CASRQREHSGNTIYF; V: TRBV2; D: .; J: TRBJ1-3
CDR3: CASSLDGRVNYGYTF; V: TRBV5-8; D: .; J: TRBJ1-2
CDR3: CASSYSPTSQETQYF; V: TRBV6-5; D: .; J: TRBJ2-5
CDR3: CASSVDRGSEKLFF; V: TRBV6-4; D: TRBD1; J: TRBJ1-4
CDR3: CAWTSGPDTQYF; V: TRBV30; D: TRBD2; J: TRBJ2-3
CDR3: CASSEDGTRSTDTQYF; V: TRBV11-3; D: .; J: TRBJ2-3
CDR3: CASSLVAGWGGYGYTF; V: TRBV5-8; D: .; J: TRBJ1-2
CDR3: CATSSLGGGGETQYF; V: TRBV15; D: .; J: TRBJ2-5